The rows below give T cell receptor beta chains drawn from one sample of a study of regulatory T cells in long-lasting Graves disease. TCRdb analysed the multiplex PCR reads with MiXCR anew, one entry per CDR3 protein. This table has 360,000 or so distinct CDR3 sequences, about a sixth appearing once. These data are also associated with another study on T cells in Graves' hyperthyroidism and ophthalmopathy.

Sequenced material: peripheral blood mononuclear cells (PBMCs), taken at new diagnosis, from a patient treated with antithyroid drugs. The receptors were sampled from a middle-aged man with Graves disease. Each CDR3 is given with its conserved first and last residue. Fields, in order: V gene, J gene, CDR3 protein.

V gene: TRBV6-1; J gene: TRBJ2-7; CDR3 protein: CASRTPGTSGSSYEQYF
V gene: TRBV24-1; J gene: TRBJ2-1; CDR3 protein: CATSDPSGAGVEQFF
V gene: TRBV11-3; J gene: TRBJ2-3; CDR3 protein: CASRLGGEDTQYF
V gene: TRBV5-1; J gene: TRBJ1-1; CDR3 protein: CASSLNRGAQNTEAFF
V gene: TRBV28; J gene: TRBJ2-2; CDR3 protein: CASSSRLAGTGELFF
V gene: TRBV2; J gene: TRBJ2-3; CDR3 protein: CASSLQGGGTDTQYF
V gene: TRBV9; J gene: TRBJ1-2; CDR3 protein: CASSAVSGRTNYGYTF
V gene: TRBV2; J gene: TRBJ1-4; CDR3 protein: CASSDSNEKLFF
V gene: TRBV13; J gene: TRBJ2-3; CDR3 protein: CASSRGGGRRTDTQYF
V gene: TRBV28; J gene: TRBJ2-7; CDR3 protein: CASSSPSGVTYEQYF
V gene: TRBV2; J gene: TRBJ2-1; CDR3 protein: CASSFERGHEQFF
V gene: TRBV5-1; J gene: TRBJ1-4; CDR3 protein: CASSQATGLGNEKLFF
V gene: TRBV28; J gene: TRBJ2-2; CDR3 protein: CASSPSLAGGDTGELFF
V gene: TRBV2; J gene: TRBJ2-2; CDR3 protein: CASSLGPRTGPNTGELFF
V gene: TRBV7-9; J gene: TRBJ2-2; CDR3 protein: CASSFQAPGELFF
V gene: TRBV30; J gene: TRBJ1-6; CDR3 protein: CAWSETGGAPLHF
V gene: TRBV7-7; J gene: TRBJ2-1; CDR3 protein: CASSLGLTPINEQFF
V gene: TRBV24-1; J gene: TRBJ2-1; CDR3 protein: CATSDLQGRGRGNEQFF
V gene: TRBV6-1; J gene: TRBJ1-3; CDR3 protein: CASRGISGQGFGNTIYF
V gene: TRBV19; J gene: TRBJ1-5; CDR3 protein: CASNTHPRGPNQPQHF
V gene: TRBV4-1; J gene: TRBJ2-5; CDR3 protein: CASSPVYTSGEETQYF
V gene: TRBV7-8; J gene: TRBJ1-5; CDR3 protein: CASSPTRGGNQPQHF
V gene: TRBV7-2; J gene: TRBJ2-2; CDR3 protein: CASSRGTDLNPNTGELFF
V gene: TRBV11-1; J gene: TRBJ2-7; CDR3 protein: CASSLSGQHYEQYF
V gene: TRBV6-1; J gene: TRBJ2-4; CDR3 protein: CASRRQGEAKNTRYF
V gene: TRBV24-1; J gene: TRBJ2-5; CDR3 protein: CATSDWTSSGETQYF
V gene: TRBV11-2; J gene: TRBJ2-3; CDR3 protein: CASSLDRLAGTQYF
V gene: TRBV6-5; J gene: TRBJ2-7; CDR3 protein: CASSSSDARGGINYEQYF
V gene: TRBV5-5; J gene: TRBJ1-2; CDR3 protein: CASSLDSAYGYTF
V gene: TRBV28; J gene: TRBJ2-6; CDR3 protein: CASTWPGANVLTF
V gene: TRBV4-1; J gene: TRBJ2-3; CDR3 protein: CASSRKVISGSTGSTDTQYF
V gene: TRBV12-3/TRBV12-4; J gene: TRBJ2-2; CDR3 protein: CASSATSLTGELFF
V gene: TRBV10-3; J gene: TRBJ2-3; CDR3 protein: CAISERGDSTDTQYF
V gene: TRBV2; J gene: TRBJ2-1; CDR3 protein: CASTRENINEQFF
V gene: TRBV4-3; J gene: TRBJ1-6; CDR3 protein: CASSLQGISYNSPLHF
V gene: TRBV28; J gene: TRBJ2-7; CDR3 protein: CASSFTGSPYEQYF
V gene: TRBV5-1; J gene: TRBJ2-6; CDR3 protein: CASSNRGGSSGANVLTF
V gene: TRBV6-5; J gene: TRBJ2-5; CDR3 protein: CASSYIRGAETQYF
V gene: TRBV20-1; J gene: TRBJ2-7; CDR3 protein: CSARGTGGHEQYF
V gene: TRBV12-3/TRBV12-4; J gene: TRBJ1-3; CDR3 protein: CASSLTAGNTIYF
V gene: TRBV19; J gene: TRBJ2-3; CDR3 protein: CASSITGPSTDTQYF
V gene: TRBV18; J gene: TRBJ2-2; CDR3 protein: CASSLGLGGTFTGELFF
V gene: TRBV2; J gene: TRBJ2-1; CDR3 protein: CAGSEEAGEVNEQFF
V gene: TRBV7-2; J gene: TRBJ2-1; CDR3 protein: CASSPLLAYNEQFF
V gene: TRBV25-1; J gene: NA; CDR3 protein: CASSEYMGLAGGETQYF